What follows are 3 T cell receptor beta chains derived from one specimen sequenced in a study of Graves' ophthalmopathy and Graves' hyperthyroidism. TCR beta CDR3 amplification used RNA transcripts. HTBI primers primed a first-round RT-PCR, and a second-round multiplex PCR followed. TCRdb independently ran MiXCR on the multiplex PCR reads; one entry per CDR3 protein. The sample includes fewer than 400,000 distinct CDR3 sequences, 15% to 20% seen only once; the top ten take 1.5% to 2%. Sample: peripheral blood. These receptors all stem from a woman between 18 and 29 years old with Graves' ophthalmopathy.

This clonotype was detected many times. The chain joins TRBV5-1 to TRBJ2-5; D remains unclear. Germline V gene sequence: CDR1 SGHRS, CDR2 YFSETQ. With 4 bases removed from V and 1 base from J, the gap between germline ends came to 14 bases. CDR3 length: 15 amino acids. CDR3 protein: CASSALGSLQETQYF. In DNA form, the CDR3 reads TGCGCCAGCAGCGCCTTGGGCAGCCTCCAAGAGACCCAGTACTTC.

This clonotype was counted many times. The chain is built from TRBV15 and TRBJ1-2, with a weak D call TRBD1 (5 bases). In germline, CDR1 is LNHNV, CDR2 YYDKDF (reference sequence). The CDR3 contains 15 residues. V lost 10 bases and J lost 0, with 18 bases in between. The CDR3 here is CASWGEGEANYGYTF. The CDR3 bases are TGTGCCAGCTGGGGGGAAGGTGAGGCTAACTATGGCTACACCTTC.

This clonotype was detected many times. The rearrangement joins TRBV30 to TRBJ2-7; 7 positions agree with TRBD1. Per germline, CDR1 GTSNPN and CDR2 SVGIG (reference sequence). After removal of 2 bases from V and 3 bases from J, the junction contained 10 bases not matched to a gene. CDR3 length equals 15 residues. The CDR3 region is CAWSSTLRDSYEQYF. The CDR3 DNA follows: TGTGCCTGGAGTTCAACCCTCCGGGACAGCTACGAGCAGTACTTC.